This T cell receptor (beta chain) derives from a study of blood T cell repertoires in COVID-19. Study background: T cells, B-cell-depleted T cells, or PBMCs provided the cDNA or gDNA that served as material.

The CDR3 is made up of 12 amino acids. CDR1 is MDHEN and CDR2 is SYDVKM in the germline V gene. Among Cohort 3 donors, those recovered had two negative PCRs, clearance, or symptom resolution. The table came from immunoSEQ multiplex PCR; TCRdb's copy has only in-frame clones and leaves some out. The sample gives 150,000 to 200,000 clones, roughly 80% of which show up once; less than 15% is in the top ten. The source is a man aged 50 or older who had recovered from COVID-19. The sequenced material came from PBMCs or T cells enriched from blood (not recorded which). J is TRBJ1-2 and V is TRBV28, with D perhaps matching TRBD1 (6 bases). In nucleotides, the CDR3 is TGTTCCCACTATTCGGCAGGGGCTGGCTACACCTTC. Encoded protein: CSHYSAGAGYTF.